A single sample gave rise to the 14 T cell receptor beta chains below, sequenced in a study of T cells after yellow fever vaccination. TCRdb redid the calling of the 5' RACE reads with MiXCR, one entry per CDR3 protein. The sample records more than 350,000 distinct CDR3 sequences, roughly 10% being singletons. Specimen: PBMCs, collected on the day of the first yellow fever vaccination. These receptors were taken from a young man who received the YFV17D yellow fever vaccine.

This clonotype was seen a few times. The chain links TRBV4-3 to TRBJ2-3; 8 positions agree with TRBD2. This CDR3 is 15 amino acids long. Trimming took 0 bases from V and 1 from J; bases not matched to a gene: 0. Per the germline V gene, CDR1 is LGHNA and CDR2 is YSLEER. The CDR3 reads CASSQELAGTDTQYF. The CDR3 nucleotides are TGCGCCAGCAGCCAAGAACTAGCGGGCACAGATACGCAGTATTTT.

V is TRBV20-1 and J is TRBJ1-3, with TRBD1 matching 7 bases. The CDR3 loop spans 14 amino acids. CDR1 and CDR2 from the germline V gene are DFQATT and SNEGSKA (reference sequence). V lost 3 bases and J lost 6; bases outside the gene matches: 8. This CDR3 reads CSARDAGGTNTIYF. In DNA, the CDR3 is TGCAGTGCTAGGGACGCAGGGGGAACAAACACCATATATTTT.

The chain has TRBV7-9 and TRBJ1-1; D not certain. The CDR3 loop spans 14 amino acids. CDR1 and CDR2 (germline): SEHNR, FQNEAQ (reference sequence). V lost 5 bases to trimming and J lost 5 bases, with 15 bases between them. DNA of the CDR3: TGTGCCAGCAGCCCTGAGACCGGACTAACTGAAGCTTTCTTT. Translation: CASSPETGLTEAFF.

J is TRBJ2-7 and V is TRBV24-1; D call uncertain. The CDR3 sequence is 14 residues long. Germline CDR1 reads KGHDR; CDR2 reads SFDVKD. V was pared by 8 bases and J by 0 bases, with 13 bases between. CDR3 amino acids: CATTRLKDSYEQYF. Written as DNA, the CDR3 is TGTGCCACCACCAGACTTAAGGACTCCTACGAGCAGTACTTC.

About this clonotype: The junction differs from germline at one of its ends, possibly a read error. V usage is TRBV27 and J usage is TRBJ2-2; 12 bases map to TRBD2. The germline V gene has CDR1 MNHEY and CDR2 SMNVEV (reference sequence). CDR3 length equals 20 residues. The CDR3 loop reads CACSLFQLAGGHTNTGELFF. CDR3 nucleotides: TGTGCCTGCAGTTTATTTCAACTAGCGGGGGGTCATACGAACACCGGGGAGCTGTTTTTT.

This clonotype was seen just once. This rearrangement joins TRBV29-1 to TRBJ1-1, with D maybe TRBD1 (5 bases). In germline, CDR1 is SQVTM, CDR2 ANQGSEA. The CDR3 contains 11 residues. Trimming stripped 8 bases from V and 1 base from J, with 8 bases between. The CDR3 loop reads CSTGENTEAFF. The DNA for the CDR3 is TGCAGCACGGGGGAGAACACTGAAGCTTTCTTT.

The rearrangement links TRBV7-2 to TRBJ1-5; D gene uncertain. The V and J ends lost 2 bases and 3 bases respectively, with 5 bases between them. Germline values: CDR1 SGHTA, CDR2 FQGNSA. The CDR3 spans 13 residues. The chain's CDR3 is CASSLHNNQPQHF. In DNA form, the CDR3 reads TGTGCCAGCAGCTTACACAACAATCAGCCCCAGCATTTT.

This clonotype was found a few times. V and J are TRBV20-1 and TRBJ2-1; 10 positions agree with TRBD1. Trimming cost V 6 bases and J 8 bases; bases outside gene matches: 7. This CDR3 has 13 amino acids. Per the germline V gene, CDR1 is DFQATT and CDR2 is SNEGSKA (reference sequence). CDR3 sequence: CSAPGQGFHEQFF. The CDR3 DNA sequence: TGCAGTGCACCGGGACAGGGGTTCCATGAGCAGTTCTTC.

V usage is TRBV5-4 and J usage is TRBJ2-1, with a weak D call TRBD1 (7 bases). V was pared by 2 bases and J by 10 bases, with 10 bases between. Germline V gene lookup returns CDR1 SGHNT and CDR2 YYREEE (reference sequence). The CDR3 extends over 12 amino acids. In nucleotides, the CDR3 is TGTGCCAGCAGCTTCGGGGGACAGGAGCAGTTCTTC. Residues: CASSFGGQEQFF.

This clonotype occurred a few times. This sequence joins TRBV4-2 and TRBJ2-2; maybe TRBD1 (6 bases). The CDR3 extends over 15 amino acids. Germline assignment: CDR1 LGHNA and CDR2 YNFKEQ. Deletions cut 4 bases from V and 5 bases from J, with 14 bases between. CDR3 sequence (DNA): TGTGCCAGCAGCCCGGGCAGGGGTGGAACCGGGGAGCTGTTTTTT. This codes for CASSPGRGGTGELFF.

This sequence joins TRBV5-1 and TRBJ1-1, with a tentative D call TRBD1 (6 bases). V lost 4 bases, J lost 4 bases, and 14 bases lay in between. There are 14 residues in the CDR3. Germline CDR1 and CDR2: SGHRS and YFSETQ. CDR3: CASSRRQERTEAFF. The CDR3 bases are TGCGCCAGCAGCCGGAGACAGGAGCGCACTGAAGCTTTCTTT.

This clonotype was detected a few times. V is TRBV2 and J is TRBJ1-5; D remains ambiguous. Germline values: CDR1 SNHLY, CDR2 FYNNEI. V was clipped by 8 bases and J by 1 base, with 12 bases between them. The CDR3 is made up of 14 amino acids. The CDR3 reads CASGLGMSNQPQHF. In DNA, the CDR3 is TGTGCCAGCGGGTTAGGGATGAGCAATCAGCCCCAGCATTTT.

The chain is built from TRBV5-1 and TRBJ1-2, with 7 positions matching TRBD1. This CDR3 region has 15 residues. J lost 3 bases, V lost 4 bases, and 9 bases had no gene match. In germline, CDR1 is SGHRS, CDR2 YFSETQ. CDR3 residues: CASSAVSDRDYGYTF. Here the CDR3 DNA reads TGCGCCAGCAGCGCCGTTTCCGACAGGGACTATGGCTACACCTTC.

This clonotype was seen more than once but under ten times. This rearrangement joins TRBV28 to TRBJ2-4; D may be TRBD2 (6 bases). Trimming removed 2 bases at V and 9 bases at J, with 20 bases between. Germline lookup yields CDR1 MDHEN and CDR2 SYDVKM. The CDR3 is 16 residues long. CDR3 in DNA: TGTGCCAGCAGTTTAATACCCCGTGGAGGGGATAGCATTCAGTACTTC. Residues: CASSLIPRGGDSIQYF. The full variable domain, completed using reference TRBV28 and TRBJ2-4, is DVKVTQSSRYLVKRTGEKVFLECVQDMDHENMFWYRQDPGLGLRLIYFSYDVKMKEKGDIPEGYSVSREKKERFSLILESASTNQTSMYLCASSLIPRGGDSIQYFGAGTRLSVL.